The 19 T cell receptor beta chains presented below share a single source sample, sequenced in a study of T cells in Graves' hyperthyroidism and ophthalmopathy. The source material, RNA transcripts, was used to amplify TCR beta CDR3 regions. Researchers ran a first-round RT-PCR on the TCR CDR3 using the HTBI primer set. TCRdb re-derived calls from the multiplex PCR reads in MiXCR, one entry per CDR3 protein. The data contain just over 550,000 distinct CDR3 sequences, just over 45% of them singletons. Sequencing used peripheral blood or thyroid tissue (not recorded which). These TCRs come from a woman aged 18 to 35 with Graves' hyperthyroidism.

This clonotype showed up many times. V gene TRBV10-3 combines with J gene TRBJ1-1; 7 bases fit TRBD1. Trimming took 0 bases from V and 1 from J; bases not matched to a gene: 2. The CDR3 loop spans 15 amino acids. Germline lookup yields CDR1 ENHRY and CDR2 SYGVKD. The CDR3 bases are TGTGCCATCAGTGAGTCCTGGGACAGGAACACTGAAGCTTTCTTT. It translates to CAISESWDRNTEAFF.

The CDR3: CASSSPSTGPIYGYTF. The CDR3 DNA reads as TGTGCCAGCAGCTCCCCCTCAACGGGTCCTATCTATGGCTACACCTTC. J is TRBJ1-2 and V is TRBV7-1; no clear D. TRBV7-1 has ORF status, its function being uncertain. This CDR3 comprises 16 residues. Trimming took off 3 bases at V and 4 bases at J, with 18 bases between the two ends.

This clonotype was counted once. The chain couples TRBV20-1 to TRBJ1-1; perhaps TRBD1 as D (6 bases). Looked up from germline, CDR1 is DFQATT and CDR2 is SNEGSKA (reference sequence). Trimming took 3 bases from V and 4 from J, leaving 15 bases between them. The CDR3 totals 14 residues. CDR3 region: CSASGGLGVTEAFF. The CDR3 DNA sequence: TGCAGTGCTAGTGGGGGGCTGGGGGTCACTGAAGCTTTCTTT.

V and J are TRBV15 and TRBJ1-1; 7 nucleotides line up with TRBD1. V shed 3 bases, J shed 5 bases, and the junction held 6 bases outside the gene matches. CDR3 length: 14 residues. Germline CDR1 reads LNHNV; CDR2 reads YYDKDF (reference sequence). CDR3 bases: TGTGCCACCAGCAGCCGAACAGGGGAAACTGAAGCTTTCTTT. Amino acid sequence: CATSSRTGETEAFF.

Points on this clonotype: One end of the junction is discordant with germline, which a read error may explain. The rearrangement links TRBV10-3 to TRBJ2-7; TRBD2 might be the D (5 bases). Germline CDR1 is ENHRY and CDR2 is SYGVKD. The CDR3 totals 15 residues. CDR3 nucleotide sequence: TGTGCCAGCAGTTACCGGACTGATTCTCTCTACGAGCAGTACTTC. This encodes CASSYRTDSLYEQYF.

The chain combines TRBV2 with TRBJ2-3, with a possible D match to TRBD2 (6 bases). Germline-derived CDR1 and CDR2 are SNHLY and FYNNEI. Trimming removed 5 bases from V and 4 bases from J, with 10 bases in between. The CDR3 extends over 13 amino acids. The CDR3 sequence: CASSMGGADTQYF. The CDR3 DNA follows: TGTGCCAGCAGTATGGGAGGCGCAGATACGCAGTATTTT.

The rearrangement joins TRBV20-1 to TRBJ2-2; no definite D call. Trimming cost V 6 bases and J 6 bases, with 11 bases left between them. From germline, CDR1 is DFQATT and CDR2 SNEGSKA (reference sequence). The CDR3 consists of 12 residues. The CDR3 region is CSAPPRPGELFF. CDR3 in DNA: TGCAGTGCCCCCCCGAGACCCGGGGAGCTGTTTTTT.

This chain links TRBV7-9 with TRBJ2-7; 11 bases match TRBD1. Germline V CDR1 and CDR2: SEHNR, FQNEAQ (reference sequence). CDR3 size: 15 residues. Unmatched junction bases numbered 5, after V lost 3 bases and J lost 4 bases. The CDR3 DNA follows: TGTGCCAGCAGCTTCCGAGGGACAGGGGGTTACGAGCAGTACTTC. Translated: CASSFRGTGGYEQYF. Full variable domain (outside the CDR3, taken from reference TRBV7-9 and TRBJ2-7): DTGVSQNPRHKITKRGQNVTFRCDPISEHNRLYWYRQTLGQGPEFLTYFQNEAQLEKSRLLSDRFSAERPKGSFSTLEIQRTEQGDSAMYLCASSFRGTGGYEQYFGPGTRLTVT.

CDR3: CAISARGGSPNEKLFF. The CDR3 coding sequence is TGTGCCATCAGTGCCCGGGGGGGCAGTCCGAATGAAAAACTGTTTTTT. The chain has TRBV10-3 and TRBJ1-4; maybe TRBD1 (6 bases). V lost 4 bases, J lost 5 bases, and 17 bases lay in between. Germline-derived CDR1 and CDR2 are ENHRY and SYGVKD. The CDR3 covers 16 residues.

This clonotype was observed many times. DNA of the CDR3: TGTGCCATCAGGACTAGCGGGGAAAACGAGCAGTACTTC. This encodes CAIRTSGENEQYF. The genes are TRBV10-3 and TRBJ2-7; 11 bases are a match to TRBD2. V lost 6 bases to trimming and J lost 5 bases; unmatched junction nucleotides: 3. Germline CDR1 is ENHRY and CDR2 is SYGVKD. The CDR3 has 13 amino acids.

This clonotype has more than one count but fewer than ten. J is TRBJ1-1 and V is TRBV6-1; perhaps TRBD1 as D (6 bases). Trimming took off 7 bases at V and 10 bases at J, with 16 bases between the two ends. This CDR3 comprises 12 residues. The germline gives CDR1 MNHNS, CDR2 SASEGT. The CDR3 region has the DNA TGTGCCAGCATGGAATCTCGGGGGGCAGCTTTCTTT. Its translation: CASMESRGAAFF.

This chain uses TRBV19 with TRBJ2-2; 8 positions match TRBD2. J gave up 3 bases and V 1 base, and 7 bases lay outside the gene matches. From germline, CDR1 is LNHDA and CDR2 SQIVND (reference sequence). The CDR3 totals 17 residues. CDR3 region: CASSIGSGLDYTGELFF. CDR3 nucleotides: TGTGCCAGTAGTATAGGATCGGGACTAGACTACACCGGGGAGCTGTTTTTT. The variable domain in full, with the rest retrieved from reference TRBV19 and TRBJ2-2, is DGGITQSPKYLFRKEGQNVTLSCEQNLNHDAMYWYRQDPGQGLRLIYYSQIVNDFQKGDIAEGYSVSREKKESFPLTVTSAQKNPTAFYLCASSIGSGLDYTGELFFGEGSRLTVL.

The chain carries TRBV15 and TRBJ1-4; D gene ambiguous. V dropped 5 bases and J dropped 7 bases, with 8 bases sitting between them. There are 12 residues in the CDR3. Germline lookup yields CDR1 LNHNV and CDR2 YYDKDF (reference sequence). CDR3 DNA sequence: TGTGCCACCAGCCCGGATGGTGAAAAACTGTTTTTT. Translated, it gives CATSPDGEKLFF.

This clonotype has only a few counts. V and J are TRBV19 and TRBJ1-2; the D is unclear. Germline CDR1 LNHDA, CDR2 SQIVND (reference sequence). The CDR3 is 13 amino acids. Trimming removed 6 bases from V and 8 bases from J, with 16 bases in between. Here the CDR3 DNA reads TGTGCCAGTAGCCCTTTTGGGGATCACGGCTACACCTTC. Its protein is CASSPFGDHGYTF. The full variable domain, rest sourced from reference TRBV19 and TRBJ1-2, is DGGITQSPKYLFRKEGQNVTLSCEQNLNHDAMYWYRQDPGQGLRLIYYSQIVNDFQKGDIAEGYSVSREKKESFPLTVTSAQKNPTAFYLCASSPFGDHGYTFGSGTRLTVV.

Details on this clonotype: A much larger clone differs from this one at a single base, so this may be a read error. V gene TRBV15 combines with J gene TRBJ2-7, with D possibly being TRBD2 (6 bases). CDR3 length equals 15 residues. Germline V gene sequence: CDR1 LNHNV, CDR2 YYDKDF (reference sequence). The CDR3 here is CATSGDWDSSYEQYF. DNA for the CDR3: TGTGCCACCAGCGGAGATTGGGACTCCTCCTACGAGCAGTACTTC.

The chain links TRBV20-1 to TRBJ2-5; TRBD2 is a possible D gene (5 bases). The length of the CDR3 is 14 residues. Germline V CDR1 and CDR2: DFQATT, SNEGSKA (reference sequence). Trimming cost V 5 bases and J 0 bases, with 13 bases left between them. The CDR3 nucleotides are TGCAGTGCTCCCTGGCGAGCGGACCAAGAGACCCAGTACTTC. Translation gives CSAPWRADQETQYF.

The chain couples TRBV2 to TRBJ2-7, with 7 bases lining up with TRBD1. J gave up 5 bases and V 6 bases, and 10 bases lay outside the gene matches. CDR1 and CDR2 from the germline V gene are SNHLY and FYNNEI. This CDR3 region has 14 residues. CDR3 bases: TGTGCCAGCAGAAGAGGGGGCGCAACCCACGAGCAGTACTTC. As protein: CASRRGGATHEQYF.

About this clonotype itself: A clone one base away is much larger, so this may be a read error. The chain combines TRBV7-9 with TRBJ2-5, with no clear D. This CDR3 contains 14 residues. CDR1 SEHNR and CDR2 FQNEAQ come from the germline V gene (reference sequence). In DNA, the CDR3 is TGCGCCAGCAGCCAAGAATGGCTCCAAGAGACCCAGTACTTC. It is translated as CASSQEWLQETQYF.

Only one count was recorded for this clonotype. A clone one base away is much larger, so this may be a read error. CDR3 amino acids: CAGSLGEGAGTEAFF. CDR3 nucleotide sequence: TGTGCCGGCAGCCTAGGAGAGGGGGCAGGCACTGAAGCTTTCTTT. V gene TRBV6-1 combines with J gene TRBJ1-1, with 7 bases matching TRBD1. From germline, CDR1 is MNHNS and CDR2 SASEGT. CDR3 length: 15 residues.